Each of the 2 T cell receptor delta chains below was sequenced from the same sample in a study of γδ T cells in repeated Plasmodium falciparum infection. TCRdb reran clone calling via CATT on the multiplex PCR reads. In the table there are over 55,000 delta-chain clones, over 1.5% of which are singletons. Bulk repertoires came from Vgamma9/Vdelta2+ or Vdelta2-negative gammadelta T cells flow-sorted from PBMC. The material sequenced was gamma-delta T cells from blood. Receptors were obtained from a pool of human donors (malaria-infected and uninfected, not separated).

Ten or more counts support this clone. Translating this DNA gives a protein that differs at residue 11 from the TCRdb one, which belongs to a much larger clone; a read error is likely, and the protein shown is this translation. The chain combines TRDV1 with TRDJ1; a weak D match, TRDD2 (5 bases). CDR1 and CDR2 from the germline V gene are TSWWSYY and QGS. Trimming removed 2 bases at V and 2 bases at J, with 24 bases between. The CDR3 runs 19 residues. The CDR3 sequence: CALGESGPPVALQTDKLIF. The CDR3 DNA sequence: TGTGCTCTTGGGGAATCGGGGCCCCCGGTCGCCCTTCAAACCGATAAACTCATCTTT.

This clone came up a few times. TCRdb's protein, taken from a much larger clone, differs from this DNA's translation at residue 7, likely owing to a read error; the protein displayed comes from the DNA. This chain joins TRDV2 and TRDJ1; 8 bases line up with TRDD3. The CDR3 covers 20 residues. V lost 5 bases to trimming and J lost 4 bases; unmatched junction nucleotides: 26. Germline lookup yields CDR1 GEAIGNYY and CDR2 EKD. The DNA of the CDR3 is TGTGCCTGTGGGATGCTGTCACTGGGGGTCCCAAGGGGAAACAACGATAAACTCATCTTT. It is translated as CACGMLSLGVPRGNNDKLIF.